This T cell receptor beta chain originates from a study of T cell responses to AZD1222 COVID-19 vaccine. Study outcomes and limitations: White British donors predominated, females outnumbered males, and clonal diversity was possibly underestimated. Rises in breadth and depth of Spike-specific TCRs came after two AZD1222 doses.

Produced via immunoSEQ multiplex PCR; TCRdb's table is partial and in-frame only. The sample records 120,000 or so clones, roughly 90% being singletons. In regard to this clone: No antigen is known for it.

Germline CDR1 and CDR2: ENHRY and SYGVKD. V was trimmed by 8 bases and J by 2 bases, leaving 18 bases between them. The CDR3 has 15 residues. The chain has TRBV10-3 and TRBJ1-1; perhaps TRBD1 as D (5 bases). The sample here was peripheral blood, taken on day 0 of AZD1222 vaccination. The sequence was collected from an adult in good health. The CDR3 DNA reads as TGTGCCATCTCCCCACAGGCAGACACTAACACTGAAGCTTTCTTT. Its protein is CAISPQADTNTEAFF.